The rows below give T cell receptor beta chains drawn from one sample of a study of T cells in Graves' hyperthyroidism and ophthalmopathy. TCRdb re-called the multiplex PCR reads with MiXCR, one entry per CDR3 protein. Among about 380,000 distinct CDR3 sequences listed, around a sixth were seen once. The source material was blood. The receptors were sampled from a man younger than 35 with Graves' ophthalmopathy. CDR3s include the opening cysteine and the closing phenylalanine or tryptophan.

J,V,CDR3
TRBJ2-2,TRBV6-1,CASRWDALPGELFF
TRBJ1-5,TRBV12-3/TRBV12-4,CASSLQGTEKPQHF
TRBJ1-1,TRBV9,CASWGLRDRGLEAFF
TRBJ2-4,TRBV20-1,CSARGVAGKNIQYF
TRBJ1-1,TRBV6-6,CASSYSTRGNTEAFF
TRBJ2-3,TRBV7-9,CASSLGLTHQSTDTQYF
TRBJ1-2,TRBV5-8,CASSPPGQYYGYTF
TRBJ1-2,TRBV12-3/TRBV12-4,CASSLKPQGGYTF
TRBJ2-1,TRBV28,CASSWTSVGEQFF
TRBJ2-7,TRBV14,CASSRGSGEQYF
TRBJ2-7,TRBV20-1,CSARDETAVDEQYF
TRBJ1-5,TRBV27,CASSYGQGKPQHF
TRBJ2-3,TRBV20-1,CSASAGSDTQYF
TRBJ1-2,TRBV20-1,CSARGGTNYGYTF
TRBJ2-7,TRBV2,CASNPGGLAYEQYF
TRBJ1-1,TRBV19,CASSDLPTGNTEAFF
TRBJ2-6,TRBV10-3,CAINGALGTEATSGANVLTF
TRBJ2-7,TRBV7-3,CASSETGTSGGTGTYEQYF
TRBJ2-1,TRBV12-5,CASGLEGTYNEQFF
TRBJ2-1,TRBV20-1,CSASPSGGANNEQFF
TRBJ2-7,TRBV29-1,CSVEQAGDGYYEQYF
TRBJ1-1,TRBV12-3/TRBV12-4,CATLGQMNTEAFF
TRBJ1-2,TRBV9,CASSDLRDTNIYGYTF
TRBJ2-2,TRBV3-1,CASSRFFGGETGELFF
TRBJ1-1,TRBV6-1,CASTSPGGFSTEAFF
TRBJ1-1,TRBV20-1,CSAGRKGQSFLEDEAFF
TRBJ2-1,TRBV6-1,CASSSYRVGSYNEQFF
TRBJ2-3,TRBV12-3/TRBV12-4,CASSSLAGQQYF
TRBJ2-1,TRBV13,CASSSRTSGGDNEQFF
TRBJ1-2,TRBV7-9,CASSLGQAANYGYTF
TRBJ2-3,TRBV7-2,CASSANRGGADTQYF
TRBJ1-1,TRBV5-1,CASSSADPISTNTEAFF
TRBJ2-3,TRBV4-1,CASSPSPGRTDTQYF
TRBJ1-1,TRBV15,CATSPTGLNTEAFF
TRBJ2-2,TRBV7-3,CASSFDGTGVRTGELFF
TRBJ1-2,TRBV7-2,CASSLTGTDYGYTF
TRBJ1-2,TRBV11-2,CASSPGDRAGYGYTF
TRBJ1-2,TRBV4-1,CASSRDRTNYGYTF
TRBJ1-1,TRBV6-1,CASRVAGDTEAFF